The T cell receptor beta chain under discussion was sequenced for a study of CD8 T cells in ankylosing spondylitis. Study-level results: There was a TCR beta motif, made of several highly homologous variants, that appeared characteristic of ankylosing spondylitis blood.

TCRdb processed the 5' RACE reads anew with MiXCR; each CDR3 protein has one entry. Here the sample spans around 100,000 distinct CDR3 sequences, 24% being singletons. This CDR3 contains 12 residues. Concerning this clonotype itself: Its specificity is not known.

The chain couples TRBV21-1 to TRBJ1-1. TRBV21-1 is a pseudogene segment. Sequencing was performed on synovial fluid, either unsorted or a sorted T cell fraction (not recorded which). This receptor was taken from a male donor with ankylosing spondylitis. The CDR3 DNA reads TGTGCCAGCACCGAGTCCCCGAGGCAAGCTTTCTTT. This sequence encodes CASTESPRQAFF.